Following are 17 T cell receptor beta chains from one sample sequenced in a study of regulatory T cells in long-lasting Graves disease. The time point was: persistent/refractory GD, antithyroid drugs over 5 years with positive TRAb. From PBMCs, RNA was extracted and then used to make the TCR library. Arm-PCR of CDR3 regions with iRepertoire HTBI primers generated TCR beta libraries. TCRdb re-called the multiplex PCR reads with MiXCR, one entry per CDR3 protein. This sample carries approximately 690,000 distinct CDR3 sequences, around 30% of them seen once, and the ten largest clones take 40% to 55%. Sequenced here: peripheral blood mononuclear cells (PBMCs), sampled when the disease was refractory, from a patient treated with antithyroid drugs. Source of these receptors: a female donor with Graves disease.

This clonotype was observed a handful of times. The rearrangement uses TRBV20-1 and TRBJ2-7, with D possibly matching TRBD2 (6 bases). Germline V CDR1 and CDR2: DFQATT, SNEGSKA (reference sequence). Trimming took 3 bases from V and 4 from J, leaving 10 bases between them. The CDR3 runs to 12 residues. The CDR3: CSARGGVYEQYF. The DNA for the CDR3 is TGCAGTGCTAGGGGGGGTGTATACGAGCAGTACTTC.

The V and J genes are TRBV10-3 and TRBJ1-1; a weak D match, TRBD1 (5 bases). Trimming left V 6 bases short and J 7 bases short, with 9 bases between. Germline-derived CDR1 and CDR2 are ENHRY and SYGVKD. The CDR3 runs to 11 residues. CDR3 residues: CAISGQGEAFF. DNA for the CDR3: TGTGCCATCAGCGGGCAGGGTGAAGCTTTCTTT.

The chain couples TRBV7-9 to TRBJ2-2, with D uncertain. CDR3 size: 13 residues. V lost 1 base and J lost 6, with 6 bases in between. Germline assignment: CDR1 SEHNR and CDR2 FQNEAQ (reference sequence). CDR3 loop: CASSLESSGELFF. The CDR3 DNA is TGTGCCAGCAGCTTAGAGTCTTCCGGGGAGCTGTTTTTT.

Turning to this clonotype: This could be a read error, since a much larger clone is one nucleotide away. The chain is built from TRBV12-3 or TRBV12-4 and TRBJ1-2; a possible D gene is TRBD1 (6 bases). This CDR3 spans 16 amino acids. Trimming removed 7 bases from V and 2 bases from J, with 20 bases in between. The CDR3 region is CASKRRGGNKNYGYTF. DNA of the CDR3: TGTGCCAGCAAGAGACGAGGGGGTAACAAGAACTATGGCTACACCTTC.

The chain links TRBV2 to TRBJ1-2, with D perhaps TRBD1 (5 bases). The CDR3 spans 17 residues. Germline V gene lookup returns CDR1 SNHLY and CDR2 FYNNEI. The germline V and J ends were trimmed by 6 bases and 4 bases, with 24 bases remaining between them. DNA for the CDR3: TGTGCCAGCAGCTTAGGCGGGACCGCTATATATAGCTATGGCTACACCTTC. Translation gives CASSLGGTAIYSYGYTF.

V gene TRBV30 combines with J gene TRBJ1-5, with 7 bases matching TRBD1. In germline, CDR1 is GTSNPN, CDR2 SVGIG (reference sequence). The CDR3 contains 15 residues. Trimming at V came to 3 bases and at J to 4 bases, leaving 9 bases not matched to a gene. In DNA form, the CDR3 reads TGTGCCTGGAGGGGAGGGGGCGCGTCTAATCAGCCCCAGCATTTT. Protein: CAWRGGGASNQPQHF.

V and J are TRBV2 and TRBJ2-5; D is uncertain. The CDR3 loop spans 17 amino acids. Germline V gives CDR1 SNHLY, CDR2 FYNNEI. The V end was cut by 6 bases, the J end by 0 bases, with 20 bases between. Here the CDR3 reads CASSFLSGANNQETQYF. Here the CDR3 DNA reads TGTGCCAGCAGCTTTCTCTCCGGAGCTAATAACCAAGAGACCCAGTACTTC.

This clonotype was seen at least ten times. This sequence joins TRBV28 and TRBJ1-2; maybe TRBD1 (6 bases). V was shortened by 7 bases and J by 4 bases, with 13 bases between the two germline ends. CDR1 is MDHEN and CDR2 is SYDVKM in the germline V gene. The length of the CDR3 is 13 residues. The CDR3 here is CASTDGQPYGYTF. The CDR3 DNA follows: TGTGCCAGCACCGATGGACAGCCCTATGGCTACACCTTC.

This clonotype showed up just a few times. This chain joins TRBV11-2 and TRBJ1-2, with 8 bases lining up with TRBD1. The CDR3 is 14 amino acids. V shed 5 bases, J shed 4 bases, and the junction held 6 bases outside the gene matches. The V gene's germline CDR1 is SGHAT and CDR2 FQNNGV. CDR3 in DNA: TGTGCCAGCAGCGCAGACAGGGGCGGCTATGGCTACACCTTC. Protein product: CASSADRGGYGYTF.

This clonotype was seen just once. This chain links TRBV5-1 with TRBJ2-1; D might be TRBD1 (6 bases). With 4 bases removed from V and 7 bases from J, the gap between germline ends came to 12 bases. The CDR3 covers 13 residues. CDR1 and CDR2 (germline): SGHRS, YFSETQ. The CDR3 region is CASSPGTRNEQFF. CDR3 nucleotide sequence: TGCGCCAGCAGCCCCGGGACAAGGAATGAGCAGTTCTTC.

The CDR3 sequence is CASTILSNQPQHF. The DNA for the CDR3 is TGTGCCAGCACAATCTTGAGCAATCAGCCCCAGCATTTT. The chain is built from TRBV6-1 and TRBJ1-5; D is unclear. This CDR3 is 13 amino acids long. Germline V CDR1 and CDR2: MNHNS, SASEGT. V lost 7 bases and J 1 base, leaving 8 bases between the germline ends.

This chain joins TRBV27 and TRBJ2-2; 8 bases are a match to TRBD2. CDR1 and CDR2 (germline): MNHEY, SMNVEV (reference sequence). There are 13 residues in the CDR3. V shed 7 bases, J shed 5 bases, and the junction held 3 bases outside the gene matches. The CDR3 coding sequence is TGTGCCAGCATTCGACTAGCGACCGGGGAGCTGTTTTTT. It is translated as CASIRLATGELFF.

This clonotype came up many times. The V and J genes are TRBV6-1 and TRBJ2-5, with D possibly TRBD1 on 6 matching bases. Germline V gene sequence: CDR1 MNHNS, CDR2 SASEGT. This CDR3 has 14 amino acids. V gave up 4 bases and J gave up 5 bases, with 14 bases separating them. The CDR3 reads CASSVMQGQETQYF. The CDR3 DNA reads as TGTGCCAGCAGTGTAATGCAGGGGCAGGAGACCCAGTACTTC.

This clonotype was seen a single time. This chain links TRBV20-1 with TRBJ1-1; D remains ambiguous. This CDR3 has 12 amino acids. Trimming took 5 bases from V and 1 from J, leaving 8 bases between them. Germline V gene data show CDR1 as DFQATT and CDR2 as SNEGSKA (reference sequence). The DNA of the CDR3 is TGCAGTGCTCTAGATAAGAACACTGAAGCTTTCTTT. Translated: CSALDKNTEAFF.

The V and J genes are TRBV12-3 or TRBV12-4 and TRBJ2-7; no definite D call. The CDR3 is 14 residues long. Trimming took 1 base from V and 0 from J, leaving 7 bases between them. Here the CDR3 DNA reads TGTGCCAGCAGTTTAGGTGCCACCTCCTACGAGCAGTACTTC. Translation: CASSLGATSYEQYF.

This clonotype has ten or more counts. The CDR3 nucleotides read TGTGCCAGCAGGTACGGGACAGCCATTCTCAATCAGCCCCAGCATTTT. Protein product: CASRYGTAILNQPQHF. The chain combines TRBV2 with TRBJ1-5; 7 nucleotides line up with TRBD1. CDR1 SNHLY and CDR2 FYNNEI come from the germline V gene. The junction had 11 bases not matched to a gene; V was cut back by 6 bases and J by 3 bases. The CDR3 consists of 16 residues.

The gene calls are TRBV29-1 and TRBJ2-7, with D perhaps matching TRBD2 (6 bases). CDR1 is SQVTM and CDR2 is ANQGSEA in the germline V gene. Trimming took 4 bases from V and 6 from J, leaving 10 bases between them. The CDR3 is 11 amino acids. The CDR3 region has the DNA TGCAGCGTTGCCGCGGGGACCGAGCAGTACTTC. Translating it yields CSVAAGTEQYF.